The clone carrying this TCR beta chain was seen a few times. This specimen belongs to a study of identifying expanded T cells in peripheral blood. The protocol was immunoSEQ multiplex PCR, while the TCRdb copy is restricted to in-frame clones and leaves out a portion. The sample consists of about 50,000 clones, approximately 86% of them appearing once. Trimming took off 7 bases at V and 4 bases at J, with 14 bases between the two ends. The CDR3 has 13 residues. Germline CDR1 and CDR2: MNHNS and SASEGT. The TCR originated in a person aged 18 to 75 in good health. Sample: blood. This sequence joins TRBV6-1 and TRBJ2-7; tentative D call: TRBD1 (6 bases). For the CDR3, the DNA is TGTGCCAGCACGAAACAGGGTGGGTACGAGCAGTACTTC. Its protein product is CASTKQGGYEQYF.